The 7 T cell receptor beta chains given below trace back to one sample, sequenced in a study of cytomegalovirus exposure and HLA in healthy donors (dated by TCRdb to the late 2010s). Library preparation employed the immunoSEQ multiplex PCR assay. For the multiplex PCR, a mixture combining 60 forward primers for TCR Vbeta segments and 13 reverse primers for TCR Jbeta segments was used. TCRdb's version of the immuneACCESS table is confined to in-frame rearrangements and falls short of the full clone set. An unresolved V gene accounts for under half of the shortfall where checked; the remainder is of unknown origin. The sample table shows 85,000 to 90,000 clones, and roughly 80% are seen once. About 9.5% of the sample is taken by the ten largest. The specimen was PBMCs. These receptors came from a man aged 25 to 40 in good health and CMV-seropositive.

This clone was observed a few times. The V gene is TRBV5-1, the J gene TRBJ2-7; 7 nucleotides align to TRBD1. CDR3 size: 14 residues. J was trimmed by 4 bases and V by 4 bases; bases with no gene match: 8. CDR1 is SGHRS, CDR2 YFSETQ, per germline. The CDR3 region is CASSPRDSPYEQYF. The CDR3 DNA sequence: TGCGCCAGCAGCCCCCGGGACAGCCCTTACGAGCAGTACTTC.

The V and J genes are TRBV15 and TRBJ1-6; 9 nucleotides match TRBD1. Germline CDR1 LNHNV, CDR2 YYDKDF (reference sequence). J lost 7 bases, V lost 5 bases, and 3 bases had no gene match. The CDR3 totals 14 residues. The CDR3 DNA reads TGTGCCACCAGCCCAGGACAGGGGAATTCACCCCTCCACTTT. It translates to CATSPGQGNSPLHF.

The chain combines TRBV7-9 with TRBJ1-1, with D possibly matching TRBD1 (6 bases). V dropped 5 bases and J dropped 6 bases, with 16 bases sitting between them. This CDR3 is built from 14 residues. Germline V gives CDR1 SEHNR, CDR2 FQNEAQ (reference sequence). This CDR3 is CASSARPGQPEAFF. CDR3 DNA sequence: TGTGCCAGCAGCGCGCGACCGGGACAACCTGAAGCTTTCTTT.

J is TRBJ2-1 and V is TRBV2; maybe TRBD1 (5 bases). Trimming pared 2 bases from V and 2 bases from J, leaving 7 bases between. The CDR3 covers 14 residues. The V gene's germline CDR1 is SNHLY and CDR2 FYNNEI. The CDR3 region has the DNA TGTGCCAGCAGTGAACAGGGTACCTACAATGAGCAGTTCTTC. It yields the protein CASSEQGTYNEQFF. The complete variable domain, with remaining parts taken from reference TRBV2 and TRBJ2-1, reads EPEVTQTPSHQVTQMGQEVILRCVPISNHLYFYWYRQILGQKVEFLVSFYNNEISEKSEIFDDQFSVERPDGSNFTLKIRSTKLEDSAMYFCASSEQGTYNEQFFGPGTRLTVL.

V is TRBV6-5 and J is TRBJ2-7; 9 nucleotides line up with TRBD2. CDR3 length: 14 residues. V was clipped by 0 bases and J by 5 bases; unmatched bases: 2. In germline, CDR1 is MNHEY, CDR2 SVGAGI. This CDR3 is CASSYSGGGDEQYF. In DNA form, the CDR3 reads TGTGCCAGCAGTTACTCAGGCGGGGGGGACGAGCAGTACTTC.

This clone occurred a few times. V and J are TRBV5-6 and TRBJ1-6; D perhaps matches TRBD1 (6 bases). The germline gives CDR1 SGHDT, CDR2 YYEEEE. The CDR3 runs to 14 residues. V lost 1 base to trimming and J lost 6 bases, with 8 bases between them. CDR3 amino acids: CASSLRGGNSPLHF. In nucleotides, the CDR3 is TGTGCCAGCAGCTTGAGGGGGGGTAATTCACCCCTCCACTTT.

This clone has only a few counts. This chain joins TRBV5-1 and TRBJ2-2, with D possibly TRBD2 on 5 matching bases. The germline V gene encodes CDR1 SGHRS and CDR2 YFSETQ. V shed 3 bases and J shed 0 bases, with 21 bases lying between them. There are 19 residues in the CDR3. The CDR3: CASSSGILAVRANTGELFF. The CDR3 DNA reads TGCGCCAGCAGCTCGGGGATTCTCGCGGTTAGGGCGAACACCGGGGAGCTGTTTTTT. Drawing the rest from reference TRBV5-1 and TRBJ2-2, the complete variable domain is KAGVTQTPRYLIKTRGQQVTLSCSPISGHRSVSWYQQTPGQGLQFLFEYFSETQRNKGNFPGRFSGRQFSNSRSEMNVSTLELGDSALYLCASSSGILAVRANTGELFFGEGSRLTVL.